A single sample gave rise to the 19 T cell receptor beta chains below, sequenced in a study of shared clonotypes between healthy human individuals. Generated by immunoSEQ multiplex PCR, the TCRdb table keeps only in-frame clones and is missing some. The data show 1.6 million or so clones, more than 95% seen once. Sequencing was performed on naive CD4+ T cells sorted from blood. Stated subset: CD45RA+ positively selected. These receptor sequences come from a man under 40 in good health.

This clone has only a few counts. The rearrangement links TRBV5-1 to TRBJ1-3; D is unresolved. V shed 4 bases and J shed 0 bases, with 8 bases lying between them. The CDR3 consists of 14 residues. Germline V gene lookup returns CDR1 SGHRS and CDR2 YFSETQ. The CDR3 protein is CASSPGISGNTIYF. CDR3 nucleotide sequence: TGCGCCAGCAGCCCCGGGATCTCTGGAAACACCATATATTTT.

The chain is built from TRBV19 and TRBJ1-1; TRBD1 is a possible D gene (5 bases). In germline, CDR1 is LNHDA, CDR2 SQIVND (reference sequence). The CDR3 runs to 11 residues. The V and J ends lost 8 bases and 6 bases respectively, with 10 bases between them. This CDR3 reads CASGGTSEAFF. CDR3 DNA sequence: TGTGCCAGTGGGGGGACTTCTGAAGCTTTCTTT.

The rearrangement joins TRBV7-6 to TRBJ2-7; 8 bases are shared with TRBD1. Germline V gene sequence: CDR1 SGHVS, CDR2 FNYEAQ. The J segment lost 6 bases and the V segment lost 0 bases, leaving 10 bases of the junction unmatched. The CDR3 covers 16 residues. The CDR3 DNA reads TGTGCCAGCAGCTTAGCGGTGCGACAGGGGTTCGGCGAGCAGTACTTC. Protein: CASSLAVRQGFGEQYF.

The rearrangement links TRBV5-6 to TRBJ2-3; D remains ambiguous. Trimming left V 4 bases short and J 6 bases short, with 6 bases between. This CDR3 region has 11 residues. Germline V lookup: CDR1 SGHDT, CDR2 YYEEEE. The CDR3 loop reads CASSRLDTQYF. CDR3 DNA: TGTGCCAGCAGCCGCCTTGATACGCAGTATTTT. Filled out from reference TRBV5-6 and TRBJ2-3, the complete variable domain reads DAGVTQSPTHLIKTRGQQVTLRCSPKSGHDTVSWYQQALGQGPQFIFQYYEEEERQRGNFPDRFSGHQFPNYSSELNVNALLLGDSALYLCASSRLDTQYFGPGTRLTVL.

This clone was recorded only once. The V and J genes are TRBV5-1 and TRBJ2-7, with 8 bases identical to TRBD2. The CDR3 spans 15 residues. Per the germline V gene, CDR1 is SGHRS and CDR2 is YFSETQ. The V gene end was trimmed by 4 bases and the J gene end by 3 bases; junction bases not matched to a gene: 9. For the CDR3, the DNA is TGCGCCAGCAGCCCAGGGACTAGTCTCCGCTACGAGCAGTACTTC. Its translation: CASSPGTSLRYEQYF.

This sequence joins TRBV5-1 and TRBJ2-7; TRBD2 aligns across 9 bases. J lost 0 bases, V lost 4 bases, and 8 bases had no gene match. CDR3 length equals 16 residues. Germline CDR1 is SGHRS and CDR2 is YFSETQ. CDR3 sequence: CASSMGLADYSYEQYF. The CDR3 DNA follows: TGCGCCAGCAGCATGGGACTAGCTGACTACTCCTACGAGCAGTACTTC. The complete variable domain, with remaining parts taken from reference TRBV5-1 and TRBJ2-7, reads KAGVTQTPRYLIKTRGQQVTLSCSPISGHRSVSWYQQTPGQGLQFLFEYFSETQRNKGNFPGRFSGRQFSNSRSEMNVSTLELGDSALYLCASSMGLADYSYEQYFGPGTRLTVT.

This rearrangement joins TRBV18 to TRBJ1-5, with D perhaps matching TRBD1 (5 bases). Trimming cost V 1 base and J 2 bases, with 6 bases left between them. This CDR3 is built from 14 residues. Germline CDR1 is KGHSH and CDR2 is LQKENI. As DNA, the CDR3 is TGTGCCAGCTCACCACGGGACGGCAATCAGCCCCAGCATTTT. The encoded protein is CASSPRDGNQPQHF.

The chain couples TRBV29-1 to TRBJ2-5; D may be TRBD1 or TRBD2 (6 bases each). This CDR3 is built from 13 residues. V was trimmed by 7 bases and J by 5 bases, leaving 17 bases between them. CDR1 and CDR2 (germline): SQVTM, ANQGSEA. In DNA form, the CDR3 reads TGCAGCGAGCTCCGGGGGCTGGGGGAGACCCAGTACTTC. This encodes CSELRGLGETQYF.

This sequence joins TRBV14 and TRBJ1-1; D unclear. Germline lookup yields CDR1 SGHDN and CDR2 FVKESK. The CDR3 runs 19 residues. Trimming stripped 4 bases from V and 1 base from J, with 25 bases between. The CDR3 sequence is CASSLFYRPVIPKNTEAFF. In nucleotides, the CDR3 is TGTGCCAGCAGCCTATTTTACCGGCCAGTCATTCCCAAGAACACTGAAGCTTTCTTT.

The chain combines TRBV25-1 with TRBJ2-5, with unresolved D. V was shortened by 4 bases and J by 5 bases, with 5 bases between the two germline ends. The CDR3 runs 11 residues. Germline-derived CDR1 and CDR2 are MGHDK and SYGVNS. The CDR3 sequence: CASSVTETQYF. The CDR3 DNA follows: TGTGCCAGCAGTGTAACGGAGACCCAGTACTTC.

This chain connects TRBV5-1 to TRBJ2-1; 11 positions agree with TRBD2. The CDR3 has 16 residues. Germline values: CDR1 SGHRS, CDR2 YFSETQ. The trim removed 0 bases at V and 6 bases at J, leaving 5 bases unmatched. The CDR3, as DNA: TGCGCCAGCAGCTTGGAGGCTAGCGGGAGGTCCAATGAGCAGTTCTTC. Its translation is CASSLEASGRSNEQFF. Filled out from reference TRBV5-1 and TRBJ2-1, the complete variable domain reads KAGVTQTPRYLIKTRGQQVTLSCSPISGHRSVSWYQQTPGQGLQFLFEYFSETQRNKGNFPGRFSGRQFSNSRSEMNVSTLELGDSALYLCASSLEASGRSNEQFFGPGTRLTVL.

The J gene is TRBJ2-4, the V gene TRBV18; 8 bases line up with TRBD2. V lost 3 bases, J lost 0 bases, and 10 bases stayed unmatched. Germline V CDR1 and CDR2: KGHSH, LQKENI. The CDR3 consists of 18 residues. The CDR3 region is CASSPFTTGGLAKNIQYF. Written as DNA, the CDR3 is TGTGCCAGCTCACCGTTTACGACGGGAGGGCTAGCCAAAAACATTCAGTACTTC.

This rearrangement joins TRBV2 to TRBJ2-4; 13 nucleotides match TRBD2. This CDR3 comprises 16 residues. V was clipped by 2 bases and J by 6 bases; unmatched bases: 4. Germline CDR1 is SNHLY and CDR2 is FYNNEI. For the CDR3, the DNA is TGTGCCAGCAGTGAAAGGACTAGCGGGAGATTAAACATTCAGTACTTC. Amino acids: CASSERTSGRLNIQYF.

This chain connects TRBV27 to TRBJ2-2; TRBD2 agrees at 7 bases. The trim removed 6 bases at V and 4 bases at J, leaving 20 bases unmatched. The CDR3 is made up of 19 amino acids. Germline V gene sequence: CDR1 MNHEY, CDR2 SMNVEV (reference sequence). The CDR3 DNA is TGTGCCAGCAGCAACCGGACTAGTACGGTCTGGGCGGGCACCGGGGAGCTGTTTTTT. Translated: CASSNRTSTVWAGTGELFF.

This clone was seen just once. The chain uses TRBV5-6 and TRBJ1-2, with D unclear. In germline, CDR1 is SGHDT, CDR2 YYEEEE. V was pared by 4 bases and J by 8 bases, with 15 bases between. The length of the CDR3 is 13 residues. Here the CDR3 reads CASSLRFPRGYTF. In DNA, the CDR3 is TGTGCCAGCAGCCTTCGTTTCCCTAGGGGCTACACCTTC.

CDR3 DNA: TGTGCCATCAGCCGGACAGGGCTAATGGATTCACCCCTCCACTTT. Protein sequence: CAISRTGLMDSPLHF. V and J are TRBV10-3 and TRBJ1-6; the match to TRBD1 covers 8 bases. V lost 6 bases, J lost 8 bases, and 9 bases stayed unmatched. Germline V gene lookup returns CDR1 ENHRY and CDR2 SYGVKD. The CDR3 length is 15 residues.

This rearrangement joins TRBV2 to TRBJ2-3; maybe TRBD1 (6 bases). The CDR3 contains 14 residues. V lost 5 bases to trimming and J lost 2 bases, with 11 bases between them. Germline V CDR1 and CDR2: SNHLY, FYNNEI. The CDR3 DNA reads TGTGCCAGCAGTCCTGACAGGTACACAGATACGCAGTATTTT. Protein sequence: CASSPDRYTDTQYF.

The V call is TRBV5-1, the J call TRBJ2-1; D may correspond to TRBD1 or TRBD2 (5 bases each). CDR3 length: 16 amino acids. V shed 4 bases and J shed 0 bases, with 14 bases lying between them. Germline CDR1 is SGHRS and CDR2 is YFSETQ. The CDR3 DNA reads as TGCGCCAGCAGCCCGGGGTCCCAGGGCTCCTACAATGAGCAGTTCTTC. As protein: CASSPGSQGSYNEQFF.

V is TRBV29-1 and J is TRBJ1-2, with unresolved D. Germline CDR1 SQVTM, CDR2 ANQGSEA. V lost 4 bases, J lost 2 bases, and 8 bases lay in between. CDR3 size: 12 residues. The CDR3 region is CSVVGGNYGYTF. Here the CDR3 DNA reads TGCAGCGTTGTAGGAGGGAACTATGGCTACACCTTC. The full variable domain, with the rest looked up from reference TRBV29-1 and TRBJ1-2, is SAVISQKPSRDICQRGTSLTIQCQVDSQVTMMFWYRQQPGQSLTLIATANQGSEATYESGFVIDKFPISRPNLTFSTLTVSNMSPEDSSIYLCSVVGGNYGYTFGSGTRLTVV.